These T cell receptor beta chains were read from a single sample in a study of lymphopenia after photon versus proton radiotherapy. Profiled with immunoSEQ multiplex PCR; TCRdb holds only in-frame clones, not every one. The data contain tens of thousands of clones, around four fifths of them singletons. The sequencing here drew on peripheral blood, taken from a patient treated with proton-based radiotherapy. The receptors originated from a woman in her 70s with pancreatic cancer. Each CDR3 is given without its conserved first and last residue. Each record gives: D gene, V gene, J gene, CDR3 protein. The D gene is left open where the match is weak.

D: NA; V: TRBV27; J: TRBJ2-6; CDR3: ASQVQGGGANVLT
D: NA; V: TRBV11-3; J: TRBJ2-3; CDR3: ASSLWATDTQY
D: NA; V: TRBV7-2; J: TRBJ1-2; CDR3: ASSARSGLRGYT
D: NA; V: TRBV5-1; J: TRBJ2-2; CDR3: ASSLTGQAPGELF
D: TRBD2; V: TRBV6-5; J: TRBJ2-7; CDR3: ASSYSTAGGPYEQY
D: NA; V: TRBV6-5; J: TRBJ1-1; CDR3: AISDAPMNTEAF
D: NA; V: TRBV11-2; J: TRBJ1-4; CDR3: ASSPLGITNEKLF
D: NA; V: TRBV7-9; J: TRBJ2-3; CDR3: ASSLDGVTDTQY
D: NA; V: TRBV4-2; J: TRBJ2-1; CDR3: ASSPFGGTVSYNEQF
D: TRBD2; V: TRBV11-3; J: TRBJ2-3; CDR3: ASSLLHGTSGGSTDTQY
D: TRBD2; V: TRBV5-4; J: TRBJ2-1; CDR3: ASSSGTSGYNEQF
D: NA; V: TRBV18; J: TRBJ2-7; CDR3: ASSLTGTNYEQY
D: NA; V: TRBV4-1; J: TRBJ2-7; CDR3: ASSQDRESYEQY
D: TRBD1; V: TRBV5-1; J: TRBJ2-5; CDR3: ASSPTRPGTGGAQTQY
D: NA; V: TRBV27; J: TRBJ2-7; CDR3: ASSYSLWGSYEQY
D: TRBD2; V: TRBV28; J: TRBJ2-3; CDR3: ASTWTSSTDTQY
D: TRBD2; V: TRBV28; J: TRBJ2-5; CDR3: ASSPWGGLAGGDQETQY
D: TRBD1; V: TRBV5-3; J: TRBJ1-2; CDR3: ARSSAGQEGNGYT
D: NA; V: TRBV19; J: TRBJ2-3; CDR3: ASSPPGVQTDTQY
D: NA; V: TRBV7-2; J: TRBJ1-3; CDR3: ASSLGQGQRRNTIY
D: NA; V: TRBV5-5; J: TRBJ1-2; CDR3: ASMGISRKTYGYT
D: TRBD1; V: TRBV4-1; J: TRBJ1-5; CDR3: ASNPTGGERQPQH
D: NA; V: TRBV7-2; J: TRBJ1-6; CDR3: ASSLTTNSPLH
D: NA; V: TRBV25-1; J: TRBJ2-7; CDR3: ASRDGRSSYEQY
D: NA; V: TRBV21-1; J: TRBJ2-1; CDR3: ASSVGGGPYNEQF
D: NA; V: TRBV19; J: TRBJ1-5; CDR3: ASSIPSKARGNQPQH
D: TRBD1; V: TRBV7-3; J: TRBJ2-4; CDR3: ASSSGDSQNIQY
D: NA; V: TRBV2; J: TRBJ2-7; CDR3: ASRQDSYEQY
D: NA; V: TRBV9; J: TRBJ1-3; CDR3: ASSVAGGRDSGNTIY
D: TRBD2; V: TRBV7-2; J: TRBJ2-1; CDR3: ASIPRPSPGGPIHEQF
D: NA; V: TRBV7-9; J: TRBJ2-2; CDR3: ASSYQSTGELF
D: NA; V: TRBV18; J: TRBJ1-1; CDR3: ASDPGGEAF
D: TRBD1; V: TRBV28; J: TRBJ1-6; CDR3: ASIVPGQGSPLH
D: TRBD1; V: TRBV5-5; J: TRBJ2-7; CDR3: ASSPGTGGEKQY
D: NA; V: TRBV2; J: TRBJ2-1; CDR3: ASRGHSYNEQF
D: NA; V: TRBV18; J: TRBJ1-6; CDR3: ASSPRDDSPLH
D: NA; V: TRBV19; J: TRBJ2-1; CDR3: ASSIVSSGRREQF
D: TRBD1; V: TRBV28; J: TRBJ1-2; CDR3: ASSPRDSPSVYGYT
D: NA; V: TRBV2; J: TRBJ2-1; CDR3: ASKTTESPYNEQF
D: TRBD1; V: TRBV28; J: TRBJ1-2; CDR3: ASSGQGSLGYT
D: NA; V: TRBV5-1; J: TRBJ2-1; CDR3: ASSLEQPYNEQF
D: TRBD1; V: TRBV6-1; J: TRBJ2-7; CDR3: ASLNRDRTYEQY
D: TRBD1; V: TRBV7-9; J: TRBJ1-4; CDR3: ASSLDRGNEKLF
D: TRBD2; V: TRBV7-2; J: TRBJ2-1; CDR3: ASSLGLAGGWDEQF
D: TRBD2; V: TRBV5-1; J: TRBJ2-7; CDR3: ASSFLSGATYEQY
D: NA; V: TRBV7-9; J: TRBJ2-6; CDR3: ASSPGMGGANVLT
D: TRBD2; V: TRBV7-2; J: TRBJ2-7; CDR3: ASSLDLAGGQEQY
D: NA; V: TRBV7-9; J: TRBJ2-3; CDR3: ASDGSSTDTQY
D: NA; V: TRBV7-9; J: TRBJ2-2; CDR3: ASSLFGRGDANTGELF
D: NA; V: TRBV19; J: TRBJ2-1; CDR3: ASSIDWGASSYNEQF
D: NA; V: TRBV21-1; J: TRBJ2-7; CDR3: ASCRGRTLTSGAQSSYEQY
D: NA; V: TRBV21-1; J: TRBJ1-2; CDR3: ASSKDPGINGYT